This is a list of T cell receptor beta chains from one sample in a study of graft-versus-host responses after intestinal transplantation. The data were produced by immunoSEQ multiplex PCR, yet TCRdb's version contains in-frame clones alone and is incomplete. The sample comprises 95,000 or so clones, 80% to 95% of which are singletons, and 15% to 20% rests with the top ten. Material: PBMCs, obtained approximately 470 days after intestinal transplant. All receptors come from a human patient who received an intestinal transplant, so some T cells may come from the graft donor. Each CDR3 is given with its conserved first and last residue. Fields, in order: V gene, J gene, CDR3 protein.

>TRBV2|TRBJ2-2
CASSEGGQGIPGELFF
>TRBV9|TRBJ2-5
CASSVGVGGVGETQYF
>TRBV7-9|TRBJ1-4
CASSTIWVPGPNEKLFF
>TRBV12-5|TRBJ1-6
CASGLGFFSPLHF
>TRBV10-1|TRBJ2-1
CASSDMGGEQFF
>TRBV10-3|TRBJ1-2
CAISGQGRGYGYTF
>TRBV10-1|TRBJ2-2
CASSRDLPRVTGELFF
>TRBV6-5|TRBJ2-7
CASSQGQGAGEQYF
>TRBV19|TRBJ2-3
CASSPRGYTDTQYF
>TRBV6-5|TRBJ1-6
CASSLTGDNSPLHF
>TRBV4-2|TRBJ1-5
CASRGGSESNQPQHF
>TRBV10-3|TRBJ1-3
CAIRRTGAMSSGNTIYF
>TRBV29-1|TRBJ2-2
CSVAAGGPGELFF
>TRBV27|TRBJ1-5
CASSSGGVSNQPQHF
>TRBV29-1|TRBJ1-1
CSGWNSGEAFF
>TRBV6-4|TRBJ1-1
CASSDSDNTEAFF
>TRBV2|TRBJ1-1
CASSLPGVEAFF
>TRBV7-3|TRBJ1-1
CASSPSLNTEAFF
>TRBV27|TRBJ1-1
CASIDRPGVITEAFF
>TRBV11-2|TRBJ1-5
CASSFGRDQPQHF
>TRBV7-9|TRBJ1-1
CASSSTGGKGNTEAFF
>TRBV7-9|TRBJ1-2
CASSLGGDYGYTF
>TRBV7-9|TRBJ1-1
CASSLSLLEEDTEAFF
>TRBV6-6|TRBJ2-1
CASSRSGGAELNEQFF
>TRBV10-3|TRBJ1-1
CAISERNRNTEAFF
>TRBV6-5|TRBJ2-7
CASSHDRGQTYEQYF
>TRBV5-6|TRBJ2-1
CASSLAGWAYNEQFF
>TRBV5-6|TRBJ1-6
CASSLPKSPLHF
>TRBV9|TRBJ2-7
CASSAGIGTYEQYF
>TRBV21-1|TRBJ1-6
CASSKVPGSSYNSPLHF
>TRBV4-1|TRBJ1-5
CASSQDTGEPQHF
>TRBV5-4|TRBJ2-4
CASSARDRGTKNIQYF
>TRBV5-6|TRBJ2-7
CASSPRGGTYEQYF
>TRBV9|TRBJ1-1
CASSPTDTPAPEAFF
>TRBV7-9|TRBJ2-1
CASSLGTSSYNEQFF
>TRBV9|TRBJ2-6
CASSLADSGANVLTF
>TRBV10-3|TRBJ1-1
CAISDESTEAFF
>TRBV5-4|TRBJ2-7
CASSLGAGDYEQYF
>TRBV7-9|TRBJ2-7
CASSSTNPGQIYEQYF
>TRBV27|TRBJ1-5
CASSSRTSNQPQHF
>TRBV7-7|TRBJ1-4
CRPDRGNEKLFF
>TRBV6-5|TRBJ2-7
CASSYPLSYEQYF
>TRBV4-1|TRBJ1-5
CASSQGWYSNQPQHF
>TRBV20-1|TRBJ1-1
CSARQGKAFF
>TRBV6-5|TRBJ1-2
CASSYSRVGSYGYTF
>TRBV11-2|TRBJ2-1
CASSLDLGVSYNEQFF
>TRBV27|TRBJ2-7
CASSLSPGTEQYF
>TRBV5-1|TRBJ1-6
CASSLVGDSSYNSPLHF
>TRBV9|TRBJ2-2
CASSPQIGNSALFF
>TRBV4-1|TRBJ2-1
CASSQIRGEQFF
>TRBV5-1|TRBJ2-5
CASSAGTGDETQYF
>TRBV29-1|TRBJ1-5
CSVGVGNQPQHF
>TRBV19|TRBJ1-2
CASSIDIEDGYTF
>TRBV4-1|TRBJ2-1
CASSPGNEQFF
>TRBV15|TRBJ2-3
CATSPRGGTDTQYF